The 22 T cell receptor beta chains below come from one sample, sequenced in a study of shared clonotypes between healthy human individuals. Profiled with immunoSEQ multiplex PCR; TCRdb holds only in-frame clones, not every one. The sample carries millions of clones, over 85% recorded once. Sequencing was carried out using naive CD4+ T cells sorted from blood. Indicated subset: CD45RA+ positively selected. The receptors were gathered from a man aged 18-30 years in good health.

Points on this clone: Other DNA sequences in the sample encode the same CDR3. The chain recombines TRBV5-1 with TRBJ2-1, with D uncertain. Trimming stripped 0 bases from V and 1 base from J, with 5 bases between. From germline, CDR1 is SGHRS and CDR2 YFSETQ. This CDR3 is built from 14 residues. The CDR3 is CASSLAASYNEQFF. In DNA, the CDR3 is TGCGCCAGCAGCTTGGCGGCGTCCTACAATGAGCAGTTCTTC.

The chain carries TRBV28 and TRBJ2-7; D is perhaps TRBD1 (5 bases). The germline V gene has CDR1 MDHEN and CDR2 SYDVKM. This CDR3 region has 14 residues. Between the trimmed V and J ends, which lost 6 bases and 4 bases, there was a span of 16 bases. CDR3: CASSSPGATYEQYF. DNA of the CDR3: TGTGCCAGCAGCTCCCCTGGGGCAACGTACGAGCAGTACTTC.

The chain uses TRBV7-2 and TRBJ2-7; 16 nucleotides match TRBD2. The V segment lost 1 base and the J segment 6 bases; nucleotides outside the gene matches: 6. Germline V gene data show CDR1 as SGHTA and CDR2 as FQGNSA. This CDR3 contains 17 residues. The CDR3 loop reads CASSLGGLAGGLSEQYF. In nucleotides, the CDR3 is TGTGCCAGCAGCTTAGGGGGACTAGCGGGAGGGCTTAGCGAGCAGTACTTC.

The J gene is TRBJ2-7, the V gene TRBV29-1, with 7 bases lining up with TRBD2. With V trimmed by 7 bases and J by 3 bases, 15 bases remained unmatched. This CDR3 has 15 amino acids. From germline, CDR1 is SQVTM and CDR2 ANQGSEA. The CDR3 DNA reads TGCAGCGCCTTTGGGGGGGACGGGGAGTTCTACGAGCAGTACTTC. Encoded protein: CSAFGGDGEFYEQYF.

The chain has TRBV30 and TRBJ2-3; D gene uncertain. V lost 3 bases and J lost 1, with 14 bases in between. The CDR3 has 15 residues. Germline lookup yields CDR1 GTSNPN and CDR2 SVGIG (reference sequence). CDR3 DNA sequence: TGTGCCTGGAGGGTCTGGCAAGTTGGCACAGATACGCAGTATTTT. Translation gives CAWRVWQVGTDTQYF.

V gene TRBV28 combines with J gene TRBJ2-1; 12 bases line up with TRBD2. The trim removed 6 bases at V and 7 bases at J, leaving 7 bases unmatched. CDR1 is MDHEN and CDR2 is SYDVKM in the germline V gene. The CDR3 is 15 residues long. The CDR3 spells CASRATSGGRNEQFF. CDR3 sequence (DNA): TGTGCCAGCAGGGCTACTAGCGGGGGGAGAAATGAGCAGTTCTTC.

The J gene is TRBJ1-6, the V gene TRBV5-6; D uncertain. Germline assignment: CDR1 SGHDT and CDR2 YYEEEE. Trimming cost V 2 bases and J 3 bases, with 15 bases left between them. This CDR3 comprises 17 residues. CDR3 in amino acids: CASSLRRVQVYNSPLHF. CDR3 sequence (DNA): TGTGCCAGCAGCTTAAGGAGGGTTCAAGTCTATAATTCACCCCTCCACTTT. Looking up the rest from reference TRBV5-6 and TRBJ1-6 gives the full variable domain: DAGVTQSPTHLIKTRGQQVTLRCSPKSGHDTVSWYQQALGQGPQFIFQYYEEEERQRGNFPDRFSGHQFPNYSSELNVNALLLGDSALYLCASSLRRVQVYNSPLHFGNGTRLTVT.

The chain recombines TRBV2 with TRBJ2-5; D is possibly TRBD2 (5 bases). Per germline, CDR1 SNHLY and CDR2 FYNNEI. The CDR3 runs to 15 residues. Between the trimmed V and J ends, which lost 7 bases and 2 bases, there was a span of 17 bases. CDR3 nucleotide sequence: TGTGCCAGCACTGAGGAGGACTTGAGACAAGAGACCCAGTACTTC. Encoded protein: CASTEEDLRQETQYF.

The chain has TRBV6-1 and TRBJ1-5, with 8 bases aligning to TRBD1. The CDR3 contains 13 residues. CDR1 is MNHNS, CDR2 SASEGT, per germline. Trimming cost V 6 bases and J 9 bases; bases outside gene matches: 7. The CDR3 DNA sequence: TGTGCCAGCAGGGCGACAGGGGAGGGGCCCCAGCATTTT. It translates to CASRATGEGPQHF.

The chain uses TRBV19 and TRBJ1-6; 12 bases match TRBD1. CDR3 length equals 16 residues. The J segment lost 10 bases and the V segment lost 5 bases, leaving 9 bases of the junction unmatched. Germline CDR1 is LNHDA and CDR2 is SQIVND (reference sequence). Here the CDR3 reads CASSPQTGTGGSPLHF. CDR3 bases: TGTGCCAGTAGTCCCCAAACCGGGACAGGGGGCTCACCCCTCCACTTT.

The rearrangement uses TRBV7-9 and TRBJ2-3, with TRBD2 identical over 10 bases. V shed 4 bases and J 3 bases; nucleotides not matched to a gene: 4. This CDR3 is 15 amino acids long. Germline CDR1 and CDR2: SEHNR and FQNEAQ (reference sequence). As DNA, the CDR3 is TGTGCCAGCAGCTCTACTAGCGGGATAACAGATACGCAGTATTTT. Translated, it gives CASSSTSGITDTQYF.

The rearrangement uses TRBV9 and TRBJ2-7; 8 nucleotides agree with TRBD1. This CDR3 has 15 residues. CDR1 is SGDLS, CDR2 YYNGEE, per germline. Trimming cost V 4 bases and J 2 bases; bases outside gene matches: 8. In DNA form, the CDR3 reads TGTGCCAGCAGCACCCGGACAGGGACCCCCTACGAGCAGTACTTC. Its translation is CASSTRTGTPYEQYF.

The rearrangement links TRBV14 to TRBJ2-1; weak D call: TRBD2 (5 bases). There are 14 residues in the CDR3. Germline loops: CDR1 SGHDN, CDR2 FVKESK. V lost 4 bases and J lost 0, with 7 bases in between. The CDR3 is CASSRTPSYNEQFF. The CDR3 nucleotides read TGTGCCAGCAGCCGGACTCCCTCCTACAATGAGCAGTTCTTC. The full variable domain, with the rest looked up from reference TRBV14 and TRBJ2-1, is EAGVTQFPSHSVIEKGQTVTLRCDPISGHDNLYWYRRVMGKEIKFLLHFVKESKQDESGMPNNRFLAERTGGTYSTLKVQPAELEDSGVYFCASSRTPSYNEQFFGPGTRLTVL.

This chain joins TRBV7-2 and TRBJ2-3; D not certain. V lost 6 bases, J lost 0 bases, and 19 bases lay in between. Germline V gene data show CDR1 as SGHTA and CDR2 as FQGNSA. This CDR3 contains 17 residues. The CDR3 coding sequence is TGTGCCAGCAGGCAGAACTCCGGGCCATCTAGCACAGATACGCAGTATTTT. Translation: CASRQNSGPSSTDTQYF.

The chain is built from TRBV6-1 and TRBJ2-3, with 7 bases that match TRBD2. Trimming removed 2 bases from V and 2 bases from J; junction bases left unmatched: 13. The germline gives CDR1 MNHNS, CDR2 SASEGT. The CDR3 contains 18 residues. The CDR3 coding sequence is TGTGCCAGCAGTGAATTACAGGTGGGAGGGATATTCACAGATACGCAGTATTTT. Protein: CASSELQVGGIFTDTQYF.

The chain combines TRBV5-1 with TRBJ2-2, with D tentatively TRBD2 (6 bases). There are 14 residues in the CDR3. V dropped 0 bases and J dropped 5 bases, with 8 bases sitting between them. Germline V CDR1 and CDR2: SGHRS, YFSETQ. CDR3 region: CASSLGRETGELFF. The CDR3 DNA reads TGCGCCAGCAGCTTGGGGCGGGAAACCGGGGAGCTGTTTTTT.

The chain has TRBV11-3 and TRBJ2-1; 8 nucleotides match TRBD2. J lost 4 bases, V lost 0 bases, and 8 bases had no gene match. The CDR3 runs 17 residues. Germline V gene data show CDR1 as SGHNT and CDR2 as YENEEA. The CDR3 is CASSLDLGSGSYNEQFF. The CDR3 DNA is TGTGCCAGCAGCTTAGATCTGGGAAGCGGGAGTTACAATGAGCAGTTCTTC.

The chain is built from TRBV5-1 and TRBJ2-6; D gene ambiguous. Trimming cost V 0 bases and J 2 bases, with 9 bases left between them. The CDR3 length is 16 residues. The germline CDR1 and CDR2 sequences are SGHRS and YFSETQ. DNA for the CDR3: TGCGCCAGCAGCTTGGTAGGTGATACTGGGGCCAACGTCCTGACTTTC. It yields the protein CASSLVGDTGANVLTF.

Written as DNA, the CDR3 is TGCGCCAGCTCTCCGGGGGGGAAAAATTCACCCCTCCACTTT. Its protein product is CASSPGGKNSPLHF. The chain has TRBV10-1 and TRBJ1-6, with a possible D match to TRBD1 (5 bases). The CDR3 is 14 amino acids. The germline gives CDR1 WNHNN, CDR2 SYGVQD (reference sequence). Trimming took 8 bases from V and 7 from J, leaving 15 bases between them.

CDR3: CASSPSSGEIYNEQFF. The CDR3 nucleotides read TGTGCCAGCAGCCCCTCCAGCGGGGAGATCTACAATGAGCAGTTCTTC. This rearrangement joins TRBV9 to TRBJ2-1; 7 nucleotides match TRBD2. The length of the CDR3 is 16 residues. Germline V gene data show CDR1 as SGDLS and CDR2 as YYNGEE. With V trimmed by 4 bases and J by 3 bases, 10 bases remained unmatched.

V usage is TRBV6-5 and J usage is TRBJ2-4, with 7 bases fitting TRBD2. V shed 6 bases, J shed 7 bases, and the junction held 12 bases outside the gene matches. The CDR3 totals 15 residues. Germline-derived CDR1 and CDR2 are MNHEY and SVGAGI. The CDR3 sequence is CASRVTPGEGNIQYF. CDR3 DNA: TGTGCCAGCAGGGTGACACCGGGGGAGGGGAACATTCAGTACTTC.

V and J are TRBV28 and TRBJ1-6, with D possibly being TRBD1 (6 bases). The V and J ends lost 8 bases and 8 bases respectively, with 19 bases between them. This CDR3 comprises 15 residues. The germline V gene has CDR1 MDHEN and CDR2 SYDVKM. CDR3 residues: CASGPLGGRDSPLHF. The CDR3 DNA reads TGTGCCAGCGGCCCTTTAGGGGGAAGAGATTCACCCCTCCACTTT.